The entry that follows covers one TCR beta chain sequence. Per germline, CDR1 LGHNA and CDR2 YSLEER. This CDR3 comprises 14 residues. The ends were cut back, 0 bases at V and 10 bases at J, with 15 bases in the middle. This specimen comes from a study of human T cells and chemical hapten exposure. As for time point: pre-sensitization, week 0. Treatment indicated: therapeutic diphenylcyclopropenone sensitization with weekly scalp DPC. How the authors handled the data: TCRs per sample had a median of around 100,000 and ranged from 23,224 to 690,600. TCRdb fed the RACE reads into MiXCR, producing one record per CDR3 protein. None of the V and J calls come from the authors' own analysis; TCRdb made them. The sample consists of roughly 40,000 distinct CDR3 sequences, 9.5% to 15% of them appearing once.

The chain carries TRBV4-3 and TRBJ1-1; D gene unclear. The origin of this receptor is a woman aged 30 to 39 with alopecia areata. Some clones in this sample may be carry-over from other donors' samples. The source material was whole blood, sampled in connection with sensitization to the hapten diphenylcyclopropenone (DPC). The CDR3 is CASSQEDGPGRAFF. The CDR3, as DNA: TGCGCCAGCAGCCAAGAGGACGGTCCGGGAAGAGCTTTCTTT.